These T cell receptor beta chains were read from a single sample in a study of blood T cell repertoires in COVID-19. Some clones are missing from TCRdb's copy, which holds only in-frame ones; the method was immunoSEQ multiplex PCR. Of 290,000 or so clones listed, around 91% are singletons. The sample was PBMCs or T cells enriched from blood (not recorded which). The receptors were sampled from a young woman with acute COVID-19. CDR3s include the opening cysteine and the closing phenylalanine or tryptophan. The order of the fields is J gene, D gene, clone size, V gene, CDR3 DNA, CDR3 protein. The D gene is left open where the match is weak. The size entry is marked missing in some rows and otherwise reads once, few, many or a size class.

TRBJ2-7	TRBD1	-	TRBV14	TGTGCCAGCAGCCAAGGGTCGGGACAGGGACGCGAGCAGTACTTC	CASSQGSGQGREQYF
TRBJ2-7	TRBD2	-	TRBV28	TGTGCCAGCAGTTCCGGGGGGACCTACGAGCAGTACTTC	CASSSGGTYEQYF
TRBJ1-5	-	-	TRBV6-2/TRBV6-3	TGTGCCAGCAGTTACCAACAGAATAGCAATCAGCCCCAGCATTTT	CASSYQQNSNQPQHF
TRBJ1-2	TRBD1	-	TRBV7-8	TGTGCCAGCAGCTTAAACTCCGGGACAGGGGACTATGGCTACACCTTC	CASSLNSGTGDYGYTF
TRBJ2-5	TRBD2	few	TRBV10-2	TGCGCCAGCAGTGTGGGAGGGGCACTACAAGAGACCCAGTACTTC	CASSVGGALQETQYF
TRBJ1-6	-	-	TRBV30	TGTGCCTGGAGTGGCTCGGGTTCACCCCTCCACTTT	CAWSGSGSPLHF
TRBJ1-2	TRBD1	-	TRBV6-5	TGTGCCAGCAGTTACTGGGACAGAAGGGATGGCTACACCTTC	CASSYWDRRDGYTF
TRBJ2-4	TRBD2	-	TRBV6-5	TGTGCCAGCAGTTACTCCTCGACTAGCGGAAGGAACATTCAGTACTTC	CASSYSSTSGRNIQYF
TRBJ1-2	-	-	TRBV29-1	TGCAGCGTCCTTGACTATTTTAGCCCCTTTAACTATGGCTACACCTTC	CSVLDYFSPFNYGYTF
TRBJ1-2	TRBD1	-	TRBV20-1	TGCAGTGCTAGTCGGACAGGGTTCGCTGGCTACACCTTC	CSASRTGFAGYTF
TRBJ2-7	-	few	TRBV5-4	TGTGCCAGCACCACTTTCGGAGTTTCGAACTACGAGCAGTACTTC	CASTTFGVSNYEQYF
TRBJ1-2	TRBD1	-	TRBV5-1	TGCGCCAGCAGAAGGACAGGCCAGGACTATGGCTACACCTTC	CASRRTGQDYGYTF
TRBJ2-2	-	-	TRBV14	TGTGCCAGCAGCCTCCTAGCTGGGGGGGAGCTGTTTTTT	CASSLLAGGELFF
TRBJ1-2	-	-	TRBV18	TGTGCCAGCTCGTTGGACAGCCTCTACACCTTC	CASSLDSLYTF
TRBJ2-2	-	-	TRBV4-1	TGCGCCAGCAGCCAAGTAGTCGCGGGCGGGGAGCTGTTTTTT	CASSQVVAGGELFF
TRBJ2-5	-	-	TRBV3-1/TRBV3-2	TGTGCCAGCAGCCCTGGCCCGACCCAGTACTTC	CASSPGPTQYF
TRBJ2-7	TRBD2	-	TRBV30	TGTGCCTGGAAGGGAGGGGCCTACGAGCAGTACTTC	CAWKGGAYEQYF
TRBJ2-1	TRBD2	once	TRBV27	TGTGCCACTAAACTCAGGCTAGCGGTCGACAATGAGCAGTTCTTC	CATKLRLAVDNEQFF
TRBJ2-1	TRBD2	-	TRBV27	TGTGCCAGCAGTTTTCGGACTAGTCCGAACTCCTACAATGAGCAGTTCTTC	CASSFRTSPNSYNEQFF
TRBJ1-1	-	-	TRBV6-1	TGTGCCAGCAGTGAAGCGGTCGGCAGGGGAACCACTGAAGCTTTCTTT	CASSEAVGRGTTEAFF
TRBJ1-1	TRBD1	-	TRBV7-8	TGTGCCAGCAGCCAAAAGCCGGGACAGGTGGTTCTCTTT	CASSQKPGQVVLF
TRBJ1-4	TRBD1	-	TRBV14	TGTGCCAGCAGCCGGAATGTACAGGGGGCCGGTGAAAAACTGTTTTTT	CASSRNVQGAGEKLFF
TRBJ2-3	-	few	TRBV3-1/TRBV3-2	TGTGCCAGCAGCCCCGAGGGGACTAGCACAGATACGCAGTATTTT	CASSPEGTSTDTQYF
TRBJ2-1	TRBD1	-	TRBV6-1	TGTGCCAGCAGTGAATCGTCTACAGGGGGCCCTGAGCAGTTCTTC	CASSESSTGGPEQFF
TRBJ2-1	TRBD2	-	TRBV5-4	TGTGCCAGCACCCTGACTAGCGGGCTTAGTGAGCAGTTCTTC	CASTLTSGLSEQFF
TRBJ2-2	-	-	TRBV10-1	TGCGCCAGCAGTGCGGGAACGAACACCGGGGAGCTGTTTTTT	CASSAGTNTGELFF
TRBJ2-7	TRBD1	-	TRBV24-1	TGTGCCACCAGTGTCCGGGACAGGCAGGCGGGGCAGTACTTC	CATSVRDRQAGQYF
TRBJ2-7	TRBD1	-	TRBV6-5	TGTGCCTCACAGGGGGACCGTTACGAGCAGTACTTC	CASQGDRYEQYF
TRBJ1-1	TRBD1	-	TRBV2	TGTGCCAGCGGAACCCAGGGGGCCTTAAACACTGAAGCTTTCTTT	CASGTQGALNTEAFF
TRBJ1-2	-	-	TRBV18	TGTGCCAGCTCGTCCGACTCGGGGGGAGCTAACTATGGCTACACCTTC	CASSSDSGGANYGYTF
TRBJ1-2	-	-	TRBV10-2	TGCGCCAGCAGTGATAATTACTATGGCTACACCTTC	CASSDNYYGYTF
TRBJ2-3	TRBD2	-	TRBV5-1	TGCGCCAGCAGCTTGGGACTAGCGGGAGCAGATACGCAGTATTTT	CASSLGLAGADTQYF
TRBJ1-1	-	-	TRBV24-1	TGTGCCACCAGTGCCCCTGGGAGCCTAGGAGCTTTCTTT	CATSAPGSLGAFF
TRBJ2-7	-	few	TRBV6-1	TGTGCCAGCAGTGAAGTGGGAGGACATAACGAGCAGTACTTC	CASSEVGGHNEQYF
TRBJ1-5	-	-	TRBV30	TGTGCCTGGAGTGTAGGGGGAGACAATCAGCCCCAGCATTTT	CAWSVGGDNQPQHF
TRBJ1-1	-	-	TRBV4-2	TGTGCCAGCAGCCAAGATAGAGACACTGAAGCTTTCTTT	CASSQDRDTEAFF
TRBJ1-1	-	-	TRBV15	TGTGCCACCAGCAGAGATCTTACCGGGACGGCGGGGACTGAAGCTTTCTTT	CATSRDLTGTAGTEAFF
TRBJ1-1	-	-	TRBV6-1	TGTGCCAGCAGTGAACACGGAGTGGCTTTCTTT	CASSEHGVAFF
TRBJ2-7	TRBD1	-	TRBV28	TGTGCCAGCAGTCCGAGACAGGGATCGGGCGAGCAGTACTTC	CASSPRQGSGEQYF
TRBJ1-1	-	-	TRBV6-5	TGTGCCAGCTCCACGGGGGGTGAAGCTTTCTTT	CASSTGGEAFF
TRBJ2-2	-	-	TRBV5-1	TGCGCCAGCAGCCGGGAATCGGGCACCGGGGAGCTGTTTTTT	CASSRESGTGELFF
TRBJ1-1	TRBD1	few	TRBV6-5	TGTGCCAGCAAGGAGACAGGGTCGTATACTGAAGCTTTCTTT	CASKETGSYTEAFF
TRBJ1-2	-	once	TRBV19	TGTGCCAGTAGTATAGGGGGGCCTGGCTACACCTTC	CASSIGGPGYTF
TRBJ1-1	-	-	TRBV19	TGTGCCAGTAGTAGGGGAGGGTTGAACACTGAAGCTTTCTTT	CASSRGGLNTEAFF
TRBJ2-7	TRBD2	-	TRBV28	TGTGCCAGCAGTCCCTTGGGGGTTAGCGGGATCTCCGAGCAGTACTTC	CASSPLGVSGISEQYF
TRBJ2-7	TRBD2	-	TRBV7-9	TGTGCCAGCAGGTCTAGCGGAAGCTCCTACGAGCAGTACTTC	CASRSSGSSYEQYF
TRBJ1-1	-	-	TRBV2	TGTGCCAGCAGTGAAGATGCGGGGAACACTGAAGCTTTCTTT	CASSEDAGNTEAFF
TRBJ2-1	TRBD1	-	TRBV28	TGTGCCAGCAGATCCGGGACAGTTTTCAATGAGCAGTTCTTC	CASRSGTVFNEQFF
TRBJ2-5	TRBD2	-	TRBV28	TGTGCCAGCAGTAGACTAGCGGGAAAAGAGACCCAGTACTTC	CASSRLAGKETQYF
TRBJ1-3	-	-	TRBV18	TGTGCCAGCTCACCACCTGAGGGATACTCTGGAAACACCATATATTTT	CASSPPEGYSGNTIYF
TRBJ1-4	TRBD1	-	TRBV5-1	TGCGCCAGCAGCTTGGAATTCGACAGGGCAGCTGAAAAACTGTTTTTT	CASSLEFDRAAEKLFF
TRBJ1-1	TRBD1	-	TRBV30	TGTGCCTGGGGGGGGGACAGGGTAGGAGACACTGAAGCTTTCTTT	CAWGGDRVGDTEAFF
TRBJ1-6	-	few	TRBV5-5	TGTGCCAGCAGCTTGGAAGCGAGGGTGGGTTCACCCCTCCACTTT	CASSLEARVGSPLHF
TRBJ1-3	-	-	TRBV6-5	TGTGCCAGCCACCCGGGGGGGTTGGGAAACACCATATATTTT	CASHPGGLGNTIYF